This T cell receptor (beta chain) was captured by sequencing in a study of blood T cell repertoires in COVID-19. There are 15 residues in the CDR3. Looked up from germline, CDR1 is MDHEN and CDR2 is SYDVKM. V trimming: 4 bases; J trimming: 7 bases; junction bases outside the gene matches: 7. In the study's own analysis: By means of reference gene primer amplification, nucleated cell counts were estimated. Produced via immunoSEQ multiplex PCR; TCRdb's table is partial and in-frame only. V, J and clone size are taken as reported in that table, and D and trimming were inferred from the DNA itself. The sample shows 90,000 to 150,000 clones, approximately 90% of them seen only once.

This TCR was sampled from a man in his sixties or seventies with active or convalescent COVID-19. The V call is TRBV28, the J call TRBJ2-1; 10 bases agree with TRBD2. The material sequenced was peripheral blood. The CDR3 nucleotides are TGTGCCAGCAGTTCTCCGGGACTAGCGAAGAATGAGCAGTTCTTC. This codes for CASSSPGLAKNEQFF.